This is a list of T cell receptor beta chains from one sample in a study of blood T cell repertoires in COVID-19. Profiled with immunoSEQ multiplex PCR; TCRdb holds only in-frame clones, not every one. The sample shows nearly 95,000 clones, around 74% of them seen only once. The sample comprised peripheral blood. The receptors here all came from a man in his sixties or seventies with COVID-19, enrolled during active disease. Both conserved end residues are trimmed from each CDR3. D genes are given only for firm matches. Expanded clones are given a class, and other clones once, few, many or no size at all.

j_gene,d_gene,abundance,v_gene,CDR3aa
TRBJ2-7,TRBD2,.,TRBV9,ASSVGGEGYEQY
TRBJ1-5,TRBD1,.,TRBV28,ASRLTGNQPQH
TRBJ1-4,TRBD1,few,TRBV6-5,ASSYSGTGGEKLF
TRBJ2-1,TRBD2,.,TRBV6-2/TRBV6-3,ASSWTSGGRSANEQF
TRBJ1-1,TRBD1,.,TRBV5-4,ASSLGGEVDTEAF
TRBJ2-3,TRBD2,.,TRBV27,ASSSDLLLARATDTQY
TRBJ1-2,.,.,TRBV6-5,ASSRSTVNYGYT
TRBJ2-7,TRBD1,.,TRBV4-2,ASSQGDRDYEQY
TRBJ2-5,TRBD2,.,TRBV5-4,ASRPRTSGEETQY
TRBJ2-1,TRBD1,.,TRBV6-5,ASSQGQGPDNEQF
TRBJ2-5,TRBD2,once,TRBV5-1,ASSLPDLAGGPETQY